Included here is one T cell receptor beta chain sequence, with context. Antigen: not known. This sample is part of a study of T cell responses to AZD1222 COVID-19 vaccine. Study-level points and caveats: Within unmutated variant regions lay the reported targets of nearly half of spike-specific TCRs. It should be noted that donors were predominantly white British and more often female, and clonal diversity was possibly underestimated.

Profiling relied on immunoSEQ multiplex PCR, and the TCRdb table lists in-frame clones only, not all of them. In the table there are about 100,000 clones, just under 90% of which are singletons. The length of the CDR3 is 16 residues. V gave up 5 bases and J gave up 1 base, with 15 bases separating them. CDR1 and CDR2 from the germline V gene are SEHNR and FQNEAQ (reference sequence). The chain joins TRBV7-9 to TRBJ2-4; D call uncertain. The sequencing used peripheral blood, collected on day 0 of AZD1222 vaccination. This clonotype was sampled from an adult in good health. DNA for the CDR3: TGTGCCAGCAGCCATACCTCCACGGGTGCCAAAAACATTCAGTACTTC. It codes for CASSHTSTGAKNIQYF.